This passage covers 32 T cell receptor beta chains from one sample sequenced in a study of cytomegalovirus exposure and HLA in healthy donors. PCR used 60 Vbeta primers and 13 Jbeta primers. Repertoires were generated with immunoSEQ multiplex PCR, while TCRdb's copy carries only in-frame clones and drops some. The sample lists roughly 180,000 clones, roughly 8.7% occurring once. Input material: PBMCs. These receptors were obtained from a woman under 40 in good health and CMV-seropositive.

The table lists this clone with a few counts. The rearrangement joins TRBV29-1 to TRBJ2-5; 12 bases line up with TRBD1. Germline V gene sequence: CDR1 SQVTM, CDR2 ANQGSEA. The CDR3 length is 14 residues. Trimming cost V 7 bases and J 5 bases; bases outside gene matches: 8. The CDR3 DNA is TGCAGCGGCGCCGGGACAGGGGGCTGGGAGACCCAGTACTTC. Encoded protein: CSGAGTGGWETQYF.

This clone appeared a few times. The genes are TRBV5-6 and TRBJ1-1; no reliable D call. The germline V gene encodes CDR1 SGHDT and CDR2 YYEEEE. This CDR3 has 13 amino acids. The V gene lost 3 bases and the J gene lost 0 bases, with 6 bases spanning the gap. The CDR3 nucleotides are TGTGCCAGCAGCTCGACTATGAACACTGAAGCTTTCTTT. Translation gives CASSSTMNTEAFF. The whole variable domain, remainder taken from reference TRBV5-6 and TRBJ1-1, is DAGVTQSPTHLIKTRGQQVTLRCSPKSGHDTVSWYQQALGQGPQFIFQYYEEEERQRGNFPDRFSGHQFPNYSSELNVNALLLGDSALYLCASSSTMNTEAFFGQGTRLTVV.

The chain combines TRBV9 with TRBJ1-3; D remains ambiguous. The V gene lost 4 bases and the J gene lost 1 base, with 9 bases spanning the gap. The CDR3 has 14 residues. Germline V gene sequence: CDR1 SGDLS, CDR2 YYNGEE. DNA of the CDR3: TGTGCCAGCAGCCCGAGGGAGTCTGGAAACACCATATATTTT. Its translation: CASSPRESGNTIYF.

This clone was picked up a small number of times. V usage is TRBV6-5 and J usage is TRBJ2-3, with D possibly TRBD1 on 6 matching bases. The germline CDR1 and CDR2 sequences are MNHEY and SVGAGI. The CDR3 extends over 16 amino acids. V dropped 0 bases and J dropped 3 bases, with 13 bases sitting between them. The CDR3 bases are TGTGCCAGCAGTTACTCGCAGGGGTTAGGGACAGATACGCAGTATTTT. Amino acid sequence: CASSYSQGLGTDTQYF.

The chain recombines TRBV7-2 with TRBJ2-7; maybe TRBD2 (5 bases). This CDR3 has 14 residues. V was cut by 6 bases and J by 0 bases, with 12 bases left in between. The germline V gene has CDR1 SGHTA and CDR2 FQGNSA. The DNA for the CDR3 is TGTGCCAGCAGAAAAGCGGTGTCCTCCTACGAGCAGTACTTC. Its protein product is CASRKAVSSYEQYF.

This clone was observed a few times. This chain uses TRBV15 with TRBJ2-7; TRBD1 matches 10 bases. V lost 3 bases and J lost 2; bases outside the gene matches: 1. CDR3 length equals 14 residues. CDR1 LNHNV and CDR2 YYDKDF come from the germline V gene (reference sequence). CDR3 nucleotides: TGTGCCACCAGCAGGACAGGGGGCCCCTACGAGCAGTACTTC. This gives the protein CATSRTGGPYEQYF.

The CDR3 spells CASSTTGDQAEQYF. CDR3 nucleotide sequence: TGTGCCAGTAGTACAACGGGAGACCAGGCCGAGCAGTACTTC. The chain couples TRBV19 to TRBJ2-5, with D possibly being TRBD2 (6 bases). The tail of the sequence fits TRBJ2-7 better, so the J call may be wrong. The CDR3 has 14 residues. Germline CDR1 LNHDA, CDR2 SQIVND (reference sequence).

This clone was picked up a small number of times. The chain uses TRBV7-6 and TRBJ2-1; TRBD2 matches at 13 bases. The J segment lost 10 bases and the V segment lost 3 bases, leaving 6 bases of the junction unmatched. The length of the CDR3 is 15 residues. Germline CDR1 and CDR2: SGHVS and FNYEAQ. CDR3 nucleotides: TGTGCCAGCAGCTTCAGACTAGCGGGAGGTGGGGAGCAGTTCTTC. This codes for CASSFRLAGGGEQFF.

This clone was observed a handful of times. The J gene is TRBJ1-4, the V gene TRBV27; D is unclear. This CDR3 is 17 amino acids long. Trimming pared 2 bases from V and 1 base from J, leaving 14 bases between. Looked up from germline, CDR1 is MNHEY and CDR2 is SMNVEV (reference sequence). The CDR3 loop reads CASSLSLASQTNEKLFF. The CDR3 nucleotides are TGTGCCAGCAGTTTAAGTTTGGCAAGTCAAACTAATGAAAAACTGTTTTTT.

This clone was detected a few times. V is TRBV5-4 and J is TRBJ2-3, with TRBD2 matching over 15 bases. In germline, CDR1 is SGHNT, CDR2 YYREEE (reference sequence). This CDR3 comprises 16 residues. The V and J ends lost 4 bases and 4 bases, in that order; junction bases with no gene match: 4. The CDR3 region is CASSIGLAGGPDTQYF. As DNA, the CDR3 is TGTGCCAGCAGCATCGGACTAGCGGGAGGGCCAGATACGCAGTATTTT.

This clone was recorded a few times. V and J are TRBV7-2 and TRBJ1-1; 7 bases agree with TRBD1. Looked up from germline, CDR1 is SGHTA and CDR2 is FQGNSA. J was trimmed by 5 bases and V by 5 bases; bases with no gene match: 11. The CDR3 length is 15 residues. The CDR3 nucleotides read TGTGCCAGCAGCCTTGATGGCACAGGGGTAACTGAAGCTTTCTTT. Translation gives CASSLDGTGVTEAFF.

A few counts support this clone. The CDR3 DNA follows: TGTGCCAGCAGCTCGACCGGGCCGGGGGGCGACGAGCAGTACTTC. Residues: CASSSTGPGGDEQYF. The V gene is TRBV13, the J gene TRBJ2-7; D perhaps matches TRBD2 (7 bases). Germline-derived CDR1 and CDR2 are PRHDT and FYEKMQ (reference sequence). The CDR3 runs to 15 residues. Trimming cost V 4 bases and J 5 bases, with 18 bases left between them.

For this clone: The junction departs from the called germline gene at one end, perhaps through a read error. The chain employs TRBV7-8 and TRBJ2-2; 10 nucleotides agree with TRBD1. The V gene's germline CDR1 is SGHVS and CDR2 FQNEAQ. The CDR3 totals 15 residues. The CDR3 loop is CASRMAGQGYRGAVF. As DNA, the CDR3 is TGTGCCAGCAGAATGGCGGGACAGGGGTACCGGGGAGCTGTTTTT.

A few counts support this clone. The rearrangement joins TRBV5-4 to TRBJ1-2; D remains ambiguous. CDR3 size: 13 residues. With 5 bases removed from V and 11 bases from J, the gap between germline ends came to 19 bases. Looked up from germline, CDR1 is SGHNT and CDR2 is YYREEE (reference sequence). In DNA form, the CDR3 reads TGTGCCAGCAGTCTCTTTGCGGGTATCCTTTACACCTTC. Translating it yields CASSLFAGILYTF.

This clone was detected a few times. The rearrangement uses TRBV5-1 and TRBJ2-6; weak D call: TRBD1 (5 bases). V gave up 2 bases and J gave up 0 bases, with 9 bases separating them. Germline V lookup: CDR1 SGHRS, CDR2 YFSETQ. The CDR3 contains 16 residues. CDR3 amino acids: CASSLIDSSGANVLTF. In DNA, the CDR3 is TGCGCCAGCAGCTTAATCGACAGCTCTGGGGCCAACGTCCTGACTTTC.

V usage is TRBV18 and J usage is TRBJ1-2, with TRBD1 identical over 12 bases. This CDR3 spans 18 amino acids. Looked up from germline, CDR1 is KGHSH and CDR2 is LQKENI. V lost 3 bases to trimming and J lost 7 bases; unmatched junction nucleotides: 15. The DNA of the CDR3 is TGTGCCAGCTCACCTTCAGCCGGGACAGGGGGCGCGGGGAGTGGCTACACCTTC. Amino acids: CASSPSAGTGGAGSGYTF.

This clone has just a few counts. This CDR3 reads CASTGTSGTPDTQYF. The CDR3 DNA is TGTGCCAGCACCGGGACTAGCGGGACGCCAGATACGCAGTATTTT. This sequence joins TRBV2 and TRBJ2-3; TRBD2 matches 13 bases. Trimming removed 7 bases from V and 4 bases from J; junction bases left unmatched: 5. CDR1 is SNHLY, CDR2 FYNNEI, per germline. The CDR3 covers 15 residues.

The chain couples TRBV11-2 to TRBJ1-1; maybe TRBD1 (5 bases). The CDR3 is 15 residues long. In germline, CDR1 is SGHAT, CDR2 FQNNGV. Trimming left V 6 bases short and J 0 bases short, with 14 bases between. The CDR3 sequence is CASRPGGGMNTEAFF. The CDR3 DNA sequence: TGTGCCAGCAGACCTGGGGGGGGGATGAACACTGAAGCTTTCTTT. Drawing the rest from reference TRBV11-2 and TRBJ1-1, the complete variable domain is EAGVAQSPRYKIIEKRQSVAFWCNPISGHATLYWYQQILGQGPKLLIQFQNNGVVDDSQLPKDRFSAERLKGVDSTLKIQPAKLEDSAVYLCASRPGGGMNTEAFFGQGTRLTVV.

In its sample, this clone was seen a few times. This chain links TRBV6-5 with TRBJ2-3; D is undetermined. Trimming took 5 bases from V and 0 from J, leaving 9 bases between them. The CDR3 runs to 14 residues. Germline values: CDR1 MNHEY, CDR2 SVGAGI. The CDR3 reads CASSGFSSTDTQYF. The CDR3, as DNA: TGTGCCAGCAGTGGCTTCTCTAGCACAGATACGCAGTATTTT.

This clone was seen only a few times. The chain combines TRBV27 with TRBJ1-2, with D possibly TRBD1 on 5 matching bases. CDR3 length: 12 residues. V was shortened by 6 bases and J by 4 bases, with 9 bases between the two germline ends. From germline, CDR1 is MNHEY and CDR2 SMNVEV (reference sequence). The CDR3 DNA reads as TGTGCCAGCAGGGGGCGCGGCTATGGCTACACCTTC. Amino acid sequence: CASRGRGYGYTF.

The genes are TRBV19 and TRBJ1-4, with 7 nucleotides matching TRBD1. From germline, CDR1 is LNHDA and CDR2 SQIVND (reference sequence). CDR3 length equals 15 residues. J lost 8 bases, V lost 4 bases, and 10 bases had no gene match. The CDR3 region is CASSTGQAGGEKLFF. The CDR3 DNA follows: TGTGCCAGTAGTACCGGACAGGCGGGGGGAGAAAAACTGTTTTTT.

This clone has a handful of counts. The rearrangement joins TRBV6-1 to TRBJ2-3, with a tentative D call TRBD1 (5 bases). This CDR3 contains 13 residues. Germline loops: CDR1 MNHNS, CDR2 SASEGT. V shed 9 bases and J shed 3 bases, with 13 bases lying between them. CDR3 sequence reads: CASQGLGTDTQYF. The CDR3 nucleotides are TGTGCCAGTCAGGGCCTGGGGACAGATACGCAGTATTTT.

This clone has only a few counts. One end of the junction fails to match germline, which may point to a read error. The V call is TRBV7-9, the J call TRBJ2-3, with 10 bases aligning to TRBD1. The CDR3 is made up of 12 amino acids. CDR1 is SEHNR and CDR2 is FQNEAQ in the germline V gene (reference sequence). The CDR3 spells CASSFPGQGHDF. CDR3 nucleotides: TGTGCCAGCAGCTTTCCGGGACAGGGGCACGATTTT.

This clone was seen a few times. The chain recombines TRBV5-1 with TRBJ2-3; 9 bases are shared with TRBD2. CDR1 and CDR2 (germline): SGHRS, YFSETQ. This CDR3 has 18 residues. Trimming took 0 bases from V and 2 from J; bases not matched to a gene: 10. The CDR3 sequence is CASSLGGQAGGITDTQYF. DNA of the CDR3: TGCGCCAGCAGCTTGGGCGGCCAAGCGGGAGGCATCACAGATACGCAGTATTTT.

The chain links TRBV2 to TRBJ2-7; D is perhaps TRBD2 (5 bases). The V gene lost 5 bases and the J gene lost 6 bases, with 17 bases spanning the gap. This CDR3 spans 14 amino acids. Per germline, CDR1 SNHLY and CDR2 FYNNEI. Here the CDR3 DNA reads TGTGCCAGCAGTTCTAGGACCGACGCGGGCGAGCAGTACTTC. Its protein is CASSSRTDAGEQYF.

V gene TRBV29-1 combines with J gene TRBJ1-1; perhaps TRBD1 as D (6 bases). Germline loops: CDR1 SQVTM, CDR2 ANQGSEA. The CDR3 totals 12 residues. Trimming pared 4 bases from V and 4 bases from J, leaving 10 bases between. The CDR3 nucleotides read TGCAGCGTTGTGCGCAGGGGCACTGAAGCTTTCTTT. Translated: CSVVRRGTEAFF.

The V gene is TRBV11-2, the J gene TRBJ1-1; 7 bases match TRBD1. After removal of 5 bases from V and 6 bases from J, the junction contained 6 bases not matched to a gene. Per the germline V gene, CDR1 is SGHAT and CDR2 is FQNNGV. The length of the CDR3 is 13 residues. CDR3 amino acids: CASSPDRAAEAFF. The CDR3 nucleotides are TGTGCCAGCAGCCCTGACAGGGCGGCTGAAGCTTTCTTT.

This clone has only a few counts. The rearrangement joins TRBV7-9 to TRBJ2-7, with 9 nucleotides matching TRBD2. Looked up from germline, CDR1 is SEHNR and CDR2 is FQNEAQ (reference sequence). V shed 5 bases, J shed 5 bases, and the junction held 4 bases outside the gene matches. The CDR3 totals 13 residues. The CDR3 sequence: CASSTGTSNEQYF. CDR3 nucleotide sequence: TGTGCCAGCAGCACCGGGACTAGCAACGAGCAGTACTTC. The full variable domain, completed using reference TRBV7-9 and TRBJ2-7, is DTGVSQNPRHKITKRGQNVTFRCDPISEHNRLYWYRQTLGQGPEFLTYFQNEAQLEKSRLLSDRFSAERPKGSFSTLEIQRTEQGDSAMYLCASSTGTSNEQYFGPGTRLTVT.

This clone was seen only a few times. The chain employs TRBV2 and TRBJ2-2; 7 bases match TRBD1. The V gene's germline CDR1 is SNHLY and CDR2 FYNNEI. The J segment lost 7 bases and the V segment lost 7 bases, leaving 9 bases of the junction unmatched. The CDR3 covers 14 residues. CDR3 loop: CASTLQGLGGELFF. The CDR3 nucleotides read TGTGCCAGCACCTTACAGGGGTTAGGCGGGGAGCTGTTTTTT.

The chain is built from TRBV5-1 and TRBJ2-2, with D possibly TRBD2 on 7 matching bases. V was cut by 6 bases and J by 3 bases, with 15 bases left in between. The CDR3 is 15 residues long. The germline V gene encodes CDR1 SGHRS and CDR2 YFSETQ. In DNA, the CDR3 is TGCGCCAGCACGGCTGGGGGGGCGGACACCGGGGAGCTGTTTTTT. This codes for CASTAGGADTGELFF. Full variable domain (remainder filled in from reference TRBV5-1 and TRBJ2-2): KAGVTQTPRYLIKTRGQQVTLSCSPISGHRSVSWYQQTPGQGLQFLFEYFSETQRNKGNFPGRFSGRQFSNSRSEMNVSTLELGDSALYLCASTAGGADTGELFFGEGSRLTVL.

J is TRBJ1-5 and V is TRBV6-1; perhaps TRBD1 as D (6 bases). Trimming pared 0 bases from V and 1 base from J, leaving 16 bases between. Germline V gene data show CDR1 as MNHNS and CDR2 as SASEGT. The CDR3 totals 18 residues. CDR3 protein: CASSEASTGWWSNQPQHF. Here the CDR3 DNA reads TGTGCCAGCAGTGAAGCGTCTACAGGGTGGTGGAGCAATCAGCCCCAGCATTTT.

The V and J genes are TRBV5-8 and TRBJ2-7; TRBD1 is a possible D gene (6 bases). The V gene lost 4 bases and the J gene lost 3 bases, with 8 bases spanning the gap. The CDR3 loop spans 12 amino acids. In germline, CDR1 is SGHTS, CDR2 YDEGEE. In DNA, the CDR3 is TGTGCCAGCAGCCGGACAGTCTACGAGCAGTACTTC. It is translated as CASSRTVYEQYF.